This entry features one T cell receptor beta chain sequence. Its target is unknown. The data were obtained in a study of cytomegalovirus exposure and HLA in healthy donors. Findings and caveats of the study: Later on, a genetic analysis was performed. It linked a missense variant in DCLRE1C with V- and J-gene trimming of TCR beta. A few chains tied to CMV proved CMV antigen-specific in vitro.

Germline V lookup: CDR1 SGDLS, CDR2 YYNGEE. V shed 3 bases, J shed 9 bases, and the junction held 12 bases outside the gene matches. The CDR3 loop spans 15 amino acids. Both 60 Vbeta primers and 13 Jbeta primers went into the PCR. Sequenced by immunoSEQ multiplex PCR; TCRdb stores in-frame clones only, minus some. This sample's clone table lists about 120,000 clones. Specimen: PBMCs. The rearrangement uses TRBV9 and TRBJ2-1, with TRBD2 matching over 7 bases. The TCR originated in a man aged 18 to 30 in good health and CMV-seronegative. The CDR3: CASSERDSHWSEQFF. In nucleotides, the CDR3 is TGTGCCAGCAGCGAGCGGGACTCCCATTGGAGTGAGCAGTTCTTC.